One and the same sample provided the 24 T cell receptor beta chains below, sequenced in a study of CD8+CD57+ T cells in acquired aplastic anemia. For CDR3 and TCR beta VDJ profiling, genomic DNA was the template used. TCRdb re-derived calls from the reads in MiXCR, one entry per CDR3 protein. The sample has about 220,000 distinct CDR3 sequences, 30% to 40% seen once; the top ten hold around 1.1%. The source material was sorted CD4+, CD8+, or CD8+CD57+ T cells (not recorded which) from PBMCs. The receptors stem from a human donor in good health, serving as a control.

J is TRBJ2-5 and V is TRBV25-1, with D uncertain. The germline CDR1 and CDR2 sequences are MGHDK and SYGVNS. V dropped 2 bases and J dropped 5 bases, with 12 bases sitting between them. CDR3 length: 14 residues. The CDR3 here is CASSENVGWETQYF. The CDR3 region has the DNA TGTGCCAGCAGTGAAAATGTGGGATGGGAGACCCAGTACTTC.

The rearrangement links TRBV2 to TRBJ1-2; no clear D gene. V gave up 2 bases and J gave up 4 bases, with 8 bases separating them. CDR3 size: 13 residues. CDR1 and CDR2 (germline): SNHLY, FYNNEI. CDR3 in DNA: TGTGCCAGCAGTGAAAGGGAGACCTATGGCTACACCTTC. Translating it yields CASSERETYGYTF. Combining the CDR3 with reference TRBV2 and TRBJ1-2 gives the whole variable domain EPEVTQTPSHQVTQMGQEVILRCVPISNHLYFYWYRQILGQKVEFLVSFYNNEISEKSEIFDDQFSVERPDGSNFTLKIRSTKLEDSAMYFCASSERETYGYTFGSGTRLTVV.

The chain has TRBV18 and TRBJ1-2; D not resolved. Trimming left V 3 bases short and J 4 bases short, with 9 bases between. The CDR3 totals 13 residues. Per the germline V gene, CDR1 is KGHSH and CDR2 is LQKENI. This CDR3 is CASSPNNTYGYTF. The CDR3 bases are TGTGCCAGCTCACCCAATAACACCTATGGCTACACCTTC. The full variable domain, in which reference TRBV18 and TRBJ1-2 provide the parts outside the CDR3, is NAGVMQNPRHLVRRRGQEARLRCSPMKGHSHVYWYRQLPEEGLKFMVYLQKENIIDESGMPKERFSAEFPKEGPSILRIQQVVRGDSAAYFCASSPNNTYGYTFGSGTRLTVV.

The V and J genes are TRBV6-2 or TRBV6-3 and TRBJ2-3; 8 bases are shared with TRBD2. This CDR3 has 14 amino acids. Germline V gene lookup returns CDR1 MNHEY and CDR2 SVGEGT. Trimming took 3 bases from V and 5 from J; bases not matched to a gene: 4. CDR3 DNA sequence: TGTGCCAGCAGTTATCGGGGGACTAGAGATACGCAGTATTTT. Protein product: CASSYRGTRDTQYF.

The J gene is TRBJ1-3, the V gene TRBV10-3, with 7 nucleotides matching TRBD1. The V gene end was trimmed by 2 bases and the J gene end by 9 bases; junction bases not matched to a gene: 4. CDR1 and CDR2 (germline): ENHRY, SYGVKD. The CDR3 totals 13 residues. Here the CDR3 DNA reads TGTGCCATCAGTGAGCGCACAGGGGCCACCATATATTTT. Amino acids: CAISERTGATIYF.

This clonotype came up many times. The chain has TRBV6-1 and TRBJ2-5; TRBD1 agrees at 8 bases. The V segment lost 4 bases and the J segment 2 bases; nucleotides outside the gene matches: 3. CDR1 and CDR2 from the germline V gene are MNHNS and SASEGT. The CDR3 spans 14 residues. The CDR3 bases are TGTGCCAGCAGTGGGAGGACAGGGCAAGAGACCCAGTACTTC. Protein product: CASSGRTGQETQYF.

A note on this clonotype: A clone one base away is much larger, so this may be a read error. This rearrangement joins TRBV24-1 to TRBJ1-5; TRBD1 is a possible D gene (6 bases). Per the germline V gene, CDR1 is KGHDR and CDR2 is SFDVKD. The V and J ends lost 9 bases and 6 bases respectively, with 14 bases between them. The CDR3 runs to 13 residues. The CDR3 DNA is TGTGCCACCGGTTCCCGGGGGCTTCAGCCCCAGCATTTT. Translating gives CATGSRGLQPQHF.

The DNA for the CDR3 is TGCAGCGTTGAAGTGGGAGATGCTTTCTTT. Amino acids: CSVEVGDAFF. The V gene is TRBV29-1, the J gene TRBJ1-1; D remains ambiguous. V gave up 1 base and J gave up 11 bases, with 8 bases separating them. The CDR3 runs 10 residues. Germline lookup yields CDR1 SQVTM and CDR2 ANQGSEA.

This clonotype was recorded a few times. The V and J genes are TRBV30 and TRBJ1-6; D ambiguous. Germline CDR1 reads GTSNPN; CDR2 reads SVGIG (reference sequence). V gave up 5 bases and J gave up 7 bases, with 9 bases separating them. This CDR3 comprises 12 residues. CDR3 sequence (DNA): TGTGCCTGGGGACGGGCCAATTCACCCCTCCACTTT. It encodes CAWGRANSPLHF.

There are many counts of this clonotype. V is TRBV7-9 and J is TRBJ2-1; D is uncertain. Germline V gene sequence: CDR1 SEHNR, CDR2 FQNEAQ (reference sequence). The CDR3 length is 13 residues. V lost 2 bases and J lost 3, with 5 bases in between. The CDR3, as DNA: TGTGCCAGCAGCTTAACCGACTACAATGAGCAGTTCTTC. It codes for CASSLTDYNEQFF.

V and J are TRBV12-3 or TRBV12-4 and TRBJ2-1, with TRBD2 matching 7 bases. The length of the CDR3 is 16 residues. J gave up 0 bases and V 2 bases, and 4 bases lay outside the gene matches. This CDR3 is CASSLSWEGSYNEQFF. DNA of the CDR3: TGTGCCAGCAGTTTATCTTGGGAGGGCTCCTACAATGAGCAGTTCTTC.

This clonotype was seen at least ten times. This sequence joins TRBV5-1 and TRBJ2-2, with 7 bases matching TRBD1. The CDR3 consists of 15 residues. Germline V lookup: CDR1 SGHRS, CDR2 YFSETQ. V shed 4 bases and J 3 bases; nucleotides not matched to a gene: 6. The CDR3 DNA sequence: TGCGCCAGCAGCCTAGGGACAGCTTACACCGGGGAGCTGTTTTTT. This codes for CASSLGTAYTGELFF.

This clonotype has just a few counts. An end of the junction does not agree with germline; a read error may underlie this. The genes are TRBV19 and TRBJ1-2; possibly TRBD1 for D (5 bases). The CDR3 has 14 residues. The germline V gene encodes CDR1 LNHDA and CDR2 SQIVND (reference sequence). The CDR3 loop is CAGRNAGTFYGYTF. The DNA for the CDR3 is TGTGCCGGTAGAAACGCCGGGACCTTCTATGGCTACACCTTC.

The V call is TRBV11-1, the J call TRBJ1-3; D remains unclear. Trimming left V 6 bases short and J 0 bases short, with 18 bases between. Germline values: CDR1 SGHAT, CDR2 FQDESV (reference sequence). There are 17 residues in the CDR3. The CDR3 DNA follows: TGTGCCAGCAGGGAGGTTAATCCGGAAAGCTCTGGAAACACCATATATTTT. As protein: CASREVNPESSGNTIYF.

There are many counts of this clonotype. The chain combines TRBV11-2 with TRBJ2-7; D is unresolved. Germline CDR1 and CDR2: SGHAT and FQNNGV. The CDR3 length is 12 residues. The ends were cut back, 2 bases at V and 3 bases at J, with 5 bases in the middle. In nucleotides, the CDR3 is TGTGCCAGCAGCTTAACTAACTACGAGCAGTACTTC. This gives the protein CASSLTNYEQYF.

This clonotype turned up a few times. The chain uses TRBV6-1 and TRBJ2-7; no clear D gene. Germline CDR1 is MNHNS and CDR2 is SASEGT. V shed 6 bases and J shed 0 bases, with 18 bases lying between them. This CDR3 contains 16 residues. The CDR3: CASRKPQTMSSYEQYF. The CDR3 nucleotides are TGTGCCAGCAGGAAACCTCAGACGATGAGCTCCTACGAGCAGTACTTC.

This chain uses TRBV6-5 with TRBJ1-2; no clear D gene. The CDR3 length is 16 residues. Germline CDR1 is MNHEY and CDR2 is SVGAGI. Trimming took off 2 bases at V and 4 bases at J, with 17 bases between the two ends. The CDR3 region has the DNA TGTGCCAGCAGTTACGAGGCCCCCTTTCGGGGCTATGGCTACACCTTC. Protein product: CASSYEAPFRGYGYTF.

This clonotype was observed a few times. The chain combines TRBV6-1 with TRBJ1-1, with D perhaps TRBD1 (6 bases). The V and J ends lost 2 bases and 1 base respectively, with 8 bases between them. CDR1 MNHNS and CDR2 SASEGT come from the germline V gene. The CDR3 is made up of 14 amino acids. DNA of the CDR3: TGTGCCAGCAGTGAACAAGGGGGGAACACTGAAGCTTTCTTT. It specifies CASSEQGGNTEAFF.

The chain combines TRBV7-9 with TRBJ2-5, with 8 bases matching TRBD2. V lost 3 bases, J lost 4 bases, and 4 bases stayed unmatched. The CDR3 has 14 residues. Looked up from germline, CDR1 is SEHNR and CDR2 is FQNEAQ (reference sequence). The DNA of the CDR3 is TGTGCCAGCAGCTTCGGGGGGGCCTTAGAGACCCAGTACTTC. Amino acid sequence: CASSFGGALETQYF.

This clonotype was picked up many times. The J gene is TRBJ2-7, the V gene TRBV15; 7 nucleotides align to TRBD1. J was trimmed by 1 base and V by 3 bases; bases with no gene match: 6. This CDR3 comprises 15 residues. The germline CDR1 and CDR2 sequences are LNHNV and YYDKDF (reference sequence). CDR3 sequence (DNA): TGTGCCACCAGCAGCGGGACAGCTCGTTCCTACGAGCAGTACTTC. Its translation: CATSSGTARSYEQYF.

This clonotype was recorded at least ten times. The V gene is TRBV20-1, the J gene TRBJ2-1, with no clear D. The V gene's germline CDR1 is DFQATT and CDR2 SNEGSKA (reference sequence). V was trimmed by 6 bases and J by 10 bases, leaving 16 bases between them. CDR3 length: 12 amino acids. The CDR3, as DNA: TGCAGTGCAAATCCATGGGGATGGGAGCAGTTCTTC. It codes for CSANPWGWEQFF.

This clonotype was counted many times. The chain employs TRBV20-1 and TRBJ1-2; the D is unclear. The CDR3 extends over 15 amino acids. V gave up 1 base and J gave up 3 bases, with 15 bases separating them. Germline CDR1 DFQATT, CDR2 SNEGSKA (reference sequence). CDR3 nucleotide sequence: TGCAGTGCTAGAGTGTTGACCCCGGCGGACTATGGCTACACCTTC. It encodes CSARVLTPADYGYTF.

Concerning this clonotype itself: A single base separates this from a much larger clone, so it may be a read error. The gene calls are TRBV19 and TRBJ1-1; weak D call: TRBD1 (6 bases). V was shortened by 4 bases and J by 2 bases, with 14 bases between the two germline ends. Germline loops: CDR1 LNHDA, CDR2 SQIVND (reference sequence). This CDR3 region has 15 residues. CDR3 sequence: CASSTEQGYNTEAFF. Written as DNA, the CDR3 is TGTGCCAGTAGTACTGAACAGGGTTATAACACTGAAGCTTTCTTT.

This sequence joins TRBV7-9 and TRBJ1-6; maybe TRBD1 (5 bases). V dropped 4 bases and J dropped 10 bases, with 14 bases sitting between them. This CDR3 comprises 14 residues. Looked up from germline, CDR1 is SEHNR and CDR2 is FQNEAQ (reference sequence). CDR3 in amino acids: CASSWDGEGSPLHF. CDR3 nucleotide sequence: TGTGCCAGCAGCTGGGACGGAGAAGGGTCACCCCTCCACTTT.